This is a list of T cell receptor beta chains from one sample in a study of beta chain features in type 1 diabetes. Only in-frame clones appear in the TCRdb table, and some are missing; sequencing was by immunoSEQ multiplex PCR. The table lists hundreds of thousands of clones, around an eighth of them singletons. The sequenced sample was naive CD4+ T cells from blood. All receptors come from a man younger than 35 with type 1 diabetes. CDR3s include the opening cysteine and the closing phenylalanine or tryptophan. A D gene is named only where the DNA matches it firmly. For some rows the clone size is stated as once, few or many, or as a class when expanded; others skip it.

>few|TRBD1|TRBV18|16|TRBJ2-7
TGTGCCAGCTCACCCTCCGGGACAGCTTACTCCTACGAGCAGTACTTC
CASSPSGTAYSYEQYF
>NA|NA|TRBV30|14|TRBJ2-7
TGTGCCTGGAGTGTACGGGGCAGGGCCCACGAGCAGTACTTC
CAWSVRGRAHEQYF
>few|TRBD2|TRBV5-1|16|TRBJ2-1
TGCGCCAGCAGCTTGGGTCTAGCGGGCGGGGAGAATGAGCAGTTCTTC
CASSLGLAGGENEQFF
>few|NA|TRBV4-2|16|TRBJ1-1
TGTGCCAGCAGCCAAGAAGAGGCCGGGGGCAAGGGTGAAGCTTTCTTT
CASSQEEAGGKGEAFF
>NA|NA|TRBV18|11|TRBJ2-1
TGTGCCAGCTCACCGAACAATGAGCAGTTCTTC
CASSPNNEQFF
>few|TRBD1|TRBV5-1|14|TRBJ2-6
TGCGCCAGCAGCTTTGTCGGGACAGGGGACGTCCTGACTTTC
CASSFVGTGDVLTF
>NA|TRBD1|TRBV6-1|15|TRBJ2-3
TGTGCCAGCAGGGGACAGGGGATTAGCACAGATACGCAGTATTTT
CASRGQGISTDTQYF
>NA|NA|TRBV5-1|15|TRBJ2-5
TGCGCCAGCAGCTTGGTGGCCGAAGAGGGGGAGACCCAGTACTTC
CASSLVAEEGETQYF
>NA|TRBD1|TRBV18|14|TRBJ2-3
TGTGCCAGCTCCCGACAGGGGGTCACAGATACGCAGTATTTT
CASSRQGVTDTQYF
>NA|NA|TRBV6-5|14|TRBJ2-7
TGTGCCAGCAGTTCGACTCACTCGTCCTACGAGCAGTACTTC
CASSSTHSSYEQYF
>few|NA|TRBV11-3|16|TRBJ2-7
TGTGCCAGCAGTGAAAACGACTATTCGGTAACCTACGAGCAGTACTTC
CASSENDYSVTYEQYF
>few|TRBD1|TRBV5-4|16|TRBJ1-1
TGTGCCAGCAGCCTCGTAGGTAGGGGGCCGTACACTGAAGCTTTCTTT
CASSLVGRGPYTEAFF
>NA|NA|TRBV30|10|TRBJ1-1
TGTGCCTGTTCGGGAGGTGAAGCTTTCTTT
CACSGGEAFF
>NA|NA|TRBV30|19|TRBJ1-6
TGTGCCTGGAGTGTACGGAGCAGGGTCCCCCATCATAATGATTCACCCCTCCACTTT
CAWSVRSRVPHHNDSPLHF
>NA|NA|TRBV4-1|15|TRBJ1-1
TGCGCCAGCAGCATCCGGGACCGTGTGAACACTGAAGCTTTCTTT
CASSIRDRVNTEAFF
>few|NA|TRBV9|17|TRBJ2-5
TGTGCCAGCAGCGAGGGGACCCTAGCTCTAGTCGGAGAGACCCAGTACTTC
CASSEGTLALVGETQYF
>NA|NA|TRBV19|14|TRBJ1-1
TGTGCCAGTAGTTTTTCACAGCTGAACACTGAAGCTTTCTTT
CASSFSQLNTEAFF
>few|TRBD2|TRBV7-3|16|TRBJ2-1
TGTGCCAGCAGCTTCCCGGGACTAGCGGGGGTCAATGAGCAGTTCTTC
CASSFPGLAGVNEQFF
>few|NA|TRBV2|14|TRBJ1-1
TGTGCCAGCAGTGCAGGGCAGGGAGGGACTGAAGCTTTCTTT
CASSAGQGGTEAFF
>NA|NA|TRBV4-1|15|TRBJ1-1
TGCGCCAGCAGCAAAAGATTGGTTGGGAACACTGAAGCTTTCTTT
CASSKRLVGNTEAFF
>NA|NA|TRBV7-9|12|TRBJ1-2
TGTGCCAGCAGCTTGTCGTGGGAAGGCTACACCTTC
CASSLSWEGYTF
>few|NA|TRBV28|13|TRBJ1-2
TGTGCCAGCAGCTCCGACATGGATGGTGGCTACACCTTC
CASSSDMDGGYTF
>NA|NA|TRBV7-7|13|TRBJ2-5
TGTGCCAGCAGCTTCTTCATTGGAGAGACCCAGTACTTC
CASSFFIGETQYF
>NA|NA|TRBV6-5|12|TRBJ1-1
TGTGCCAGCAGATCGATCGGGACAGAAGCTTTCTTT
CASRSIGTEAFF
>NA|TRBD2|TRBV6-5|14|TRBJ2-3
TGTGCCAGCAGTTCTAGCGGGGGGCCACTTACGCAGTATTTT
CASSSSGGPLTQYF
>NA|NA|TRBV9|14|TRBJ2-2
TGTGCCAGCAACCCGGGGCAGGCAGGCGGGGAGCTGTTTTTT
CASNPGQAGGELFF
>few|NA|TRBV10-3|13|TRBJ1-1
TGTGCCACCCATTTCGAGGGGAACACTGAAGCTTTCTTT
CATHFEGNTEAFF
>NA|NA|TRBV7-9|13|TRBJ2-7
TGTGCCAGCAGCTTAGGTAAAGACTACGAGCAGTACTTC
CASSLGKDYEQYF
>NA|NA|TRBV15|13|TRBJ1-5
TGTGCCACCACAGGGCTCGTGGGGCAGCCCCAGCATTTT
CATTGLVGQPQHF
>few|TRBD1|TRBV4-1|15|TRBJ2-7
TGCGCCAGCAGCCGACCGGGACAGAAGTTCTACGAGCAGTACTTC
CASSRPGQKFYEQYF
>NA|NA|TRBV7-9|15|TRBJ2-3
TGTGCCAGCAGCCTTTTTCTGGACCACCGGGATACGCAGTATTTT
CASSLFLDHRDTQYF